These T cell receptor beta chains were read from a single sample in a study of PD-1 blockade in mismatch repair-deficient tumors. Method: immunoSEQ multiplex PCR; TCRdb's copy keeps in-frame clones and lacks some. The data hold roughly 13,000 clones, with 70% to 90% observed a single time. No antigen has been identified for these receptors. The sequencing here drew on cells cultured in vitro, taken from a patient treated with pembrolizumab. The receptors shown here come from an adult with mismatch repair-deficient cancer. Each CDR3 is given with its conserved first and last residue. The D gene is left open where the match is weak. The size entry is marked missing in some rows and otherwise reads once, few, many or a size class.

j_call,clone_size,v_call,d_call,cdr3_aa,cdr3_nt
TRBJ2-5,NA,TRBV5-1,TRBD1,CASSNQGAEETQYF,TGCGCCAGCTCTAATCAGGGGGCAGAGGAGACCCAGTACTTC
TRBJ2-7,NA,TRBV19,TRBD1,CASSRAGTGAYEQYF,TGTGCCAGTAGTCGCGCCGGGACAGGGGCCTACGAGCAGTACTTC
TRBJ2-2,NA,TRBV5-1,TRBD2,CASQARTSGANTGELFF,TGCGCCAGCCAGGCCAGGACTAGCGGGGCGAACACCGGGGAGCTGTTTTTT
TRBJ2-5,NA,TRBV5-1,TRBD2,CASSLGHYPGGGTQYF,TGCGCCAGCAGCTTGGGTCACTACCCTGGGGGGGGGACCCAGTACTTC
TRBJ1-1,NA,TRBV2,NA,CASSEALQRGWGTEAFF,TGTGCCAGCAGTGAAGCGCTTCAGCGGGGGTGGGGCACTGAAGCTTTCTTT
TRBJ1-2,NA,TRBV30,NA,CAWSGSGNYGYTF,TGTGCCTGGAGTGGTTCAGGGAACTATGGCTACACCTTC
TRBJ1-5,few,TRBV11-3,NA,CASSLDRNQPQHF,TGTGCCAGCAGCCTTGACAGGAATCAGCCCCAGCATTTT
TRBJ1-1,NA,TRBV5-4,NA,CASSLATNTEAFF,TGTGCCAGCAGCTTGGCTACTAACACTGAAGCTTTCTTT
TRBJ2-7,NA,TRBV5-1,TRBD2,CASSGGTSGGLPGEQYF,TGCGCCAGCAGCGGGGGGACTAGCGGGGGCCTCCCAGGCGAGCAGTACTTC
TRBJ2-5,NA,TRBV5-1,TRBD1,CASSLGTGGTQYF,TGCGCCAGCAGCTTGGGGACAGGGGGGACCCAGTACTTC
TRBJ1-6,NA,TRBV7-2,NA,CASSFGRDRNYNSPLHF,TGTGCCAGCAGCTTCGGCAGGGATCGTAACTATAATTCACCCCTCCACTTT
TRBJ2-7,NA,TRBV27,NA,CASSWASRDYEQYF,TGTGCCAGCAGTTGGGCTAGCAGAGACTACGAGCAGTACTTC
TRBJ2-1,NA,TRBV19,NA,CASSIGGDYNEQFF,TGTGCCAGTAGTATAGGCGGGGACTACAATGAGCAGTTCTTC
TRBJ2-1,NA,TRBV28,NA,CAVLAPLNEQFF,TGTGCCGTACTAGCCCCCCTCAATGAGCAGTTCTTC
TRBJ1-3,NA,TRBV25-1,NA,CASGVLGGSGNTIYF,TGTGCCAGCGGCGTACTTGGAGGCTCTGGAAACACCATATATTTT
TRBJ2-7,NA,TRBV19,NA,CASSASNSYEQYF,TGTGCCAGTAGTGCGAGCAACTCCTACGAGCAGTACTTC
TRBJ1-2,NA,TRBV4-1,TRBD1,CASSKGTGGHYGYTF,TGCGCCAGCAGCAAGGGGACAGGGGGACACTATGGCTACACCTTC
TRBJ1-2,NA,TRBV4-1,TRBD1,CASSQPGQAEFYGYTF,TGCGCCAGCAGCCAACCGGGACAGGCCGAGTTCTATGGCTACACCTTC
TRBJ2-5,NA,TRBV7-7,NA,CASSPSGGGVETQYF,TGTGCCAGCAGCCCATCAGGCGGCGGGGTAGAGACCCAGTACTTC
TRBJ2-7,NA,TRBV18,NA,CASSPGGYEQYF,TGTGCCAGCTCACCCGGAGGCTACGAGCAGTACTTC
TRBJ2-3,NA,TRBV7-2,NA,CASSSNHPGTTDTQYF,TGTGCCAGCAGTTCTAATCACCCAGGTACCACAGATACGCAGTATTTT
TRBJ2-2,NA,TRBV28,NA,CASSGGRVGELFF,TGTGCCAGCTCTGGAGGCCGTGTCGGGGAGCTGTTTTTT
TRBJ1-2,few,TRBV7-3,NA,CASSLRPGDGYTF,TGTGCCAGCAGCTTAAGGCCGGGAGATGGCTACACCTTC
TRBJ2-5,NA,TRBV7-8,NA,CASSLGSGIFQETQYF,TGTGCCAGCAGCTTAGGGTCCGGAATCTTCCAAGAGACCCAGTACTTC
TRBJ2-7,NA,TRBV6-5,NA,CASSYRGQDYEQYF,TGTGCCAGCAGTTACCGCGGGCAGGACTACGAGCAGTACTTC
TRBJ2-7,NA,TRBV28,NA,CASSSTGSPNEQYF,TGTGCCAGCAGTTCGACGGGCTCTCCTAACGAGCAGTACTTC
TRBJ2-3,NA,TRBV7-9,TRBD2,CASSRLAGTDTQYF,TGTGCCAGCAGCCGACTAGCGGGCACAGATACGCAGTATTTT
TRBJ2-3,NA,TRBV30,NA,CAWSPNTDTQYF,TGTGCCTGGTCCCCGAACACAGATACGCAGTATTTT